Listed below are T cell receptor beta chains from one sample, sequenced in a study of vaccination and CD4 T cells after COVID-19. Their recognized antigens are unknown. TCRdb used MiXCR to reprocess the PCR reads, holding one entry per CDR3 protein. The table shows about 15,000 distinct CDR3 sequences, with about 31% occurring only once. Material for sequencing was cultured CD4+ T cells from blood. These receptors were taken from a human donor with COVID-19. CDR3s include the opening cysteine and the closing phenylalanine or tryptophan. The D gene is left open where the match is weak. The size entry is marked missing in some rows and otherwise reads once, few, many or a size class.

V	size	J	D	CDR3	DNA
TRBV15	-	TRBJ1-5	-	CATSTRQVMSQPQHF	TGTGCCACCAGCACTAGACAGGTGATGTCTCAGCCCCAGCATTTT
TRBV7-8	-	TRBJ1-4	-	CASSFTAGVGEKLFF	TGTGCCAGCAGCTTTACAGCAGGGGTGGGGGAAAAACTGTTTTTT
TRBV20-1	few	TRBJ2-5	-	CSARPSETQYF	TGCAGTGCTAGGCCTTCTGAGACCCAGTACTTC
TRBV24-1	-	TRBJ2-7	-	CATSDGGRDGYEQYF	TGTGCCACCAGTGATGGAGGCAGGGACGGATACGAGCAGTACTTC
TRBV6-5	few	TRBJ2-3	-	CASSYAAGTSTDTQYF	TGTGCCAGCAGTTACGCGGCAGGTACTAGCACAGATACGCAGTATTTT
TRBV6-1	-	TRBJ1-5	-	CASSDNRQVSQPQHF	TGTGCCAGCAGTGATAATCGACAGGTGAGCCAGCCCCAGCATTTT
TRBV5-8	-	TRBJ1-3	-	CASSLGRVSGNTIYF	TGTGCCAGCAGCTTGGGCAGGGTCTCTGGAAACACCATATATTTT
TRBV11-3	-	TRBJ2-2	-	CASSRNLPGELFF	TGTGCCAGCAGCCGTAACCTCCCCGGGGAGCTGTTTTTT
TRBV19	-	TRBJ2-5	TRBD2	CASSIDRLAGEETQYF	TGTGCCAGTAGTATAGATCGACTAGCGGGGGAAGAGACCCAGTACTTC
TRBV6-1	-	TRBJ1-3	-	CASSVGRNSGNTIYF	TGTGCCAGCAGTGTGGGCAGGAACTCTGGAAACACCATATATTTT
TRBV23-1	few	TRBJ1-2	-	CASSQFRGYTF	TGCGCCAGCAGTCAATTTAGGGGCTACACCTTC
TRBV10-2	-	TRBJ2-3	-	CASGRADTQYF	TGCGCCAGCGGTCGGGCAGATACGCAGTATTTT
TRBV19	-	TRBJ1-5	TRBD1	CASSSGQGYNQPQHF	TGTGCCAGTAGTTCGGGACAGGGGTATAATCAGCCCCAGCATTTT
TRBV28	-	TRBJ1-2	-	CASSPGGAGYGYTF	TGTGCCAGCTCCCCTGGCGGGGCAGGCTATGGCTACACCTTC
TRBV15	few	TRBJ2-5	TRBD2	CATSRDRAGGQTQYF	TGTGCCACCAGCAGAGATAGAGCGGGGGGACAGACCCAGTACTTC
TRBV6-2/TRBV6-3	-	TRBJ1-5	TRBD1	CASSFRYRDRDNQPQHF	TGTGCCAGCAGCTTCCGTTACCGGGACAGGGACAATCAGCCCCAGCATTTT
TRBV6-5	few	TRBJ2-3	-	CASSYSTAGTDTQYF	TGTGCCAGCAGTTACTCGACGGCAGGGACAGATACGCAGTATTTT
TRBV14	once	TRBJ2-7	-	CASSQVRGAHYEQYF	TGTGCCAGCAGCCAAGTTAGGGGGGCGCATTACGAGCAGTACTTC
TRBV7-2	once	TRBJ2-3	-	CASSSGLVGTDTQYF	TGTGCCAGCAGCTCGGGACTTGTGGGCACAGATACGCAGTATTTT
TRBV12-3/TRBV12-4	-	TRBJ1-5	-	CASSLSAGRNQPQHF	TGTGCCAGCAGTTTATCGGCGGGCCGCAATCAGCCCCAGCATTTT
TRBV7-2	few	TRBJ2-7	TRBD1	CASSMGQGSYEQYF	TGTGCCAGCAGCATGGGACAGGGCTCCTACGAGCAGTACTTC
TRBV7-6	-	TRBJ2-3	TRBD1	CASSPRQGITDTQYF	TGTGCCAGCAGCCCGAGACAGGGAATCACAGATACGCAGTATTTT
TRBV12-3/TRBV12-4	few	TRBJ2-3	-	CASRLESDTQYF	TGTGCCAGCAGACTAGAATCAGATACGCAGTATTTT
TRBV19	-	TRBJ2-7	-	CASSPGQAYEQYF	TGTGCCAGTAGTCCCGGGCAGGCCTACGAGCAGTACTTC
TRBV12-3/TRBV12-4	-	TRBJ2-5	TRBD2	CASSSGLAGGRGSQETQYF	TGTGCCAGCAGTTCCGGCCTAGCGGGGGGCCGCGGGAGCCAAGAGACCCAGTACTTC
TRBV6-1	large	TRBJ2-7	-	CASSKNPSSYEQYF	TGTGCCAGCAGCAAGAATCCCAGCTCCTACGAGCAGTACTTC
TRBV24-1	-	TRBJ2-1	-	CATSDPTTTNSYNEQFF	TGTGCCACCAGTGACCCGACCACGACGAATTCCTACAATGAGCAGTTCTTC
TRBV7-2	-	TRBJ1-5	-	CASSLRPSGVSNQPQHF	TGTGCCAGCAGCTTAAGGCCTAGTGGGGTGAGCAATCAGCCCCAGCATTTT
TRBV18	-	TRBJ1-5	-	CASSPPESLSNQPQHF	TGTGCCAGCTCACCACCGGAGTCCCTTAGCAATCAGCCCCAGCATTTT
TRBV12-3/TRBV12-4	few	TRBJ1-2	-	CASTLGGSSGYTF	TGTGCCAGCACCCTCGGAGGCTCAAGTGGCTACACCTTC
TRBV19	few	TRBJ2-7	-	CASSINAEQYF	TGTGCCAGTAGTATCAACGCCGAGCAGTACTTC
TRBV6-1	few	TRBJ1-4	-	CASSPRGFEEKLFF	TGTGCCAGCAGCCCGCGGGGGTTCGAAGAAAAACTGTTTTTT
TRBV5-5	-	TRBJ1-4	-	CASSTEVSGAKQGGLFF	TGTGCCAGCAGCACGGAGGTTTCCGGGGCCAAACAAGGGGGTCTGTTTTTT
TRBV11-1	-	TRBJ2-7	TRBD2	CASSLATTSGLAYEQYF	TGTGCCAGCAGCTTAGCCACTACTAGCGGGCTTGCCTACGAGCAGTACTTC
TRBV11-2	-	TRBJ1-6	TRBD1	CASSLGDRLFSPLHF	TGTGCCAGCAGCTTAGGGGACAGGTTATTTTCACCCCTCCACTTT
TRBV6-5	few	TRBJ1-5	-	CASSYSNNQPQHF	TGTGCCAGCAGTTACTCGAACAATCAGCCCCAGCATTTT
TRBV12-3/TRBV12-4	few	TRBJ1-5	TRBD1	CASSTGGHGNQPQHF	TGTGCCAGCAGTACAGGGGGCCATGGCAATCAGCCCCAGCATTTT
TRBV11-1	few	TRBJ2-7	-	CAIGAASYEQYF	TGTGCCATAGGGGCTGCTTCCTACGAGCAGTACTTC
TRBV6-1	-	TRBJ1-6	-	CASTTRRGANYNSPLHF	TGTGCCAGCACCACCCGGAGGGGGGCAAACTATAATTCACCCCTCCACTTT
TRBV7-9	-	TRBJ2-7	TRBD1	CASSLGTGVVSEQYF	TGTGCCAGCAGCTTGGGGACAGGGGTCGTGAGCGAGCAGTACTTC
TRBV6-1	few	TRBJ1-3	TRBD1	CASSQTGEYTIYF	TGTGCCAGCAGTCAAACAGGGGAGTACACCATATATTTT
TRBV6-5	-	TRBJ2-6	-	CASSLSSGANVLTF	TGTGCCAGCAGTTTGTCCTCTGGGGCCAACGTCCTGACTTTC
TRBV20-1	medium-sized	TRBJ2-5	TRBD2	CSARRGLAGNQETQYF	TGCAGTGCTAGACGGGGACTAGCGGGGAATCAAGAGACCCAGTACTTC